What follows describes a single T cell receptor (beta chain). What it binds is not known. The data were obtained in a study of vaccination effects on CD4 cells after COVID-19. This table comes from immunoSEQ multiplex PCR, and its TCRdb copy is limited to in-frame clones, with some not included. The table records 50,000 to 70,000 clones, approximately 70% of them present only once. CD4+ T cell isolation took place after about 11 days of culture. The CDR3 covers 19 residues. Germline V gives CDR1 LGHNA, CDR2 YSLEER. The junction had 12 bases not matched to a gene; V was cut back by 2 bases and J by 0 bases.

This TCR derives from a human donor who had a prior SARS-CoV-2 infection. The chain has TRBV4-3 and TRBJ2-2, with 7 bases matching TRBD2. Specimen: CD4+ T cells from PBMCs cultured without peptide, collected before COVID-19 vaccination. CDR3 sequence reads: CASSQLSSGDFANTGELFF. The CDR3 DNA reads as TGCGCCAGCAGCCAACTGTCTAGCGGCGATTTCGCGAACACCGGGGAGCTGTTTTTT.